This T cell receptor beta chain stems from a study of cytomegalovirus exposure and HLA in healthy donors. Regarding the study as a whole: Many donors shared some public TCRs, even though most TCR sequences were rare. Cytomegalovirus association was assigned to 170 or so TCR beta chains. Among CMV-associated TCR beta chains, most appeared HLA-restricted in a later analysis.

Nominally healthy donors were sampled, though unrecorded immune exposures were likely. This CDR3 has 14 amino acids. The junction had 4 bases not matched to a gene; V was cut back by 5 bases and J by 2 bases. The germline CDR1 and CDR2 sequences are SGHRS and YFSETQ. On this clone: The target antigen is unknown.

Vbeta (60) and Jbeta (13) primers were used in the PCR. The protocol was immunoSEQ multiplex PCR, while the TCRdb copy is restricted to in-frame clones and leaves out a portion. The table records roughly 140,000 clones, 76% of them present only once. The receptor was derived from a man younger than 30 in good health and CMV-seronegative. This chain links TRBV5-1 with TRBJ2-7; 10 nucleotides align to TRBD2. Sample: PBMCs. The CDR3 nucleotides read TGCGCCAGCAGGCCAGCGGGAGGGCCCTACGAGCAGTACTTC. Translated, it gives CASRPAGGPYEQYF.